This T cell receptor (beta chain) was profiled in a study of T cells in Graves' hyperthyroidism and ophthalmopathy. Study background: Sampling of peripheral blood happened at initial diagnosis, prior to any treatment.

Study-wide points: Blood shared most expanded thyroid clonotypes above 0.001.

In regard to this clonotype: Its antigen remains unidentified.

Using RNA transcripts as the source, TCR beta CDR3 regions were amplified. Using the HTBI primer set, a first-round RT-PCR was run on the TCR CDR3. TCRdb re-called the multiplex PCR reads with MiXCR, one entry per CDR3 protein. The top ten clones hold approximately 10% of a sample with about 740,000 distinct CDR3 sequences, 12% to 15% of them seen once. Exclusions: uncontrolled infection, other autoimmune disease, pregnancy, lactation. PBMCs were collected from a roughly 10 ml volume of fresh peripheral blood. This CDR3 has 13 residues. V lost 4 bases, J lost 9 bases, and 13 bases lay in between. The V gene's germline CDR1 is SEHNR and CDR2 FQNEAQ (reference sequence).

What was sequenced was blood. The clonotype comes from a woman aged 18-30 years with Graves' hyperthyroidism. The chain has TRBV7-9 and TRBJ2-1; a weak D match, TRBD1 (6 bases). The CDR3 sequence: CASSWGTYPEQFF. The CDR3, as DNA: TGTGCCAGCAGCTGGGGGACATACCCTGAGCAGTTCTTC.